One sample yielded the 9 T cell receptor beta chains listed below, sequenced in a study of shared clonotypes between healthy human individuals. Sequencing was performed with immunoSEQ multiplex PCR; in TCRdb, only in-frame clones are kept and a portion is missing. The data hold approximately 2.5 million clones, with approximately 93% observed a single time. The sequencing input was naive CD4+ T cells from PBMCs. The subset here: CD45RA+ positively selected. The receptors derive from a man aged 18 to 29 in good health. Some clones in this sample may be carry-over from other donors' samples.

CDR3 DNA: TGCAGTGCCGCGAAGACTGCTCTGTCGTTCTTC. Residues: CSAAKTALSFF. V gene TRBV20-1 combines with J gene TRBJ2-1; D not certain. CDR1 and CDR2 (germline): DFQATT, SNEGSKA (reference sequence). The CDR3 runs 11 residues. The ends were cut back, 6 bases at V and 15 bases at J, with 18 bases in the middle.

The chain employs TRBV28 and TRBJ2-1; the D gene is possibly TRBD1 (6 bases). CDR3 length equals 12 residues. V was trimmed by 6 bases and J by 6 bases, leaving 9 bases between them. Germline CDR1 is MDHEN and CDR2 is SYDVKM. Written as DNA, the CDR3 is TGTGCCAGCAGGAACAGGGTCAATGAGCAGTTCTTC. It translates to CASRNRVNEQFF.

This rearrangement joins TRBV6-5 to TRBJ1-6; D not resolved. Germline V lookup: CDR1 MNHEY, CDR2 SVGAGI. The CDR3 contains 13 residues. Trimming stripped 6 bases from V and 7 bases from J, with 10 bases between. Here the CDR3 DNA reads TGTGCCAGCAGCCGGAACATAAATTCACCCCTCCACTTT. Translating gives CASSRNINSPLHF.

The genes are TRBV6-1 and TRBJ2-3; 7 bases are a match to TRBD2. The CDR3 runs 14 residues. V lost 8 bases to trimming and J lost 1 base; unmatched junction nucleotides: 6. CDR1 is MNHNS, CDR2 SASEGT, per germline. CDR3 DNA sequence: TGTGCCAGCGGTCCCGCGGGGGGCACAGATACGCAGTATTTT. Translated, it gives CASGPAGGTDTQYF.

The rearrangement links TRBV6-5 to TRBJ2-5; the D call may be TRBD1 or TRBD2 (6 bases each). V shed 2 bases and J shed 5 bases, with 15 bases lying between them. The CDR3 loop spans 15 amino acids. CDR1 MNHEY and CDR2 SVGAGI come from the germline V gene. DNA of the CDR3: TGTGCCAGCAGTTACGGAGGGGGATGGAGGGAGACCCAGTACTTC. This translates into CASSYGGGWRETQYF.

V usage is TRBV14 and J usage is TRBJ1-1, with D unresolved. Germline assignment: CDR1 SGHDN and CDR2 FVKESK. This CDR3 region has 13 residues. V lost 4 bases to trimming and J lost 0 bases, with 6 bases between them. The CDR3 nucleotides read TGTGCCAGCAGCCTCCAACTGAACACTGAAGCTTTCTTT. Residues: CASSLQLNTEAFF.

The V and J genes are TRBV5-1 and TRBJ1-2; no firm D call. Per the germline V gene, CDR1 is SGHRS and CDR2 is YFSETQ. There are 15 residues in the CDR3. The V end was cut by 2 bases, the J end by 6 bases, with 17 bases between. CDR3 sequence (DNA): TGCGCCAGCAGCTTCGGAGGTGCCTCCTTGGATGGCTACACCTTC. Protein product: CASSFGGASLDGYTF.

This clone was seen a handful of times. Other nucleotide sequences in the sample specify the same CDR3. The chain links TRBV30 to TRBJ1-5, with unresolved D. CDR3 length: 13 amino acids. Germline CDR1 reads GTSNPN; CDR2 reads SVGIG (reference sequence). Trimming took off 2 bases at V and 0 bases at J, with 5 bases between the two ends. The CDR3 DNA reads TGTGCCTGGAGTCCGGGTAGCAATCAGCCCCAGCATTTT. Translating it yields CAWSPGSNQPQHF.

This clone showed up just once. The chain employs TRBV4-1 and TRBJ2-7; TRBD2 aligns across 7 bases. The CDR3 has 16 residues. The germline V gene has CDR1 MGHRA and CDR2 YSYEKL. V shed 1 base, J shed 0 bases, and the junction held 6 bases outside the gene matches. DNA for the CDR3: TGCGCCAGCAGCCAAGGACTAGCTTTGAGCTCCTACGAGCAGTACTTC. Residues: CASSQGLALSSYEQYF.